This TCR beta chain originates from a study of identical twins. Broader study findings: Models predicted too little out-of-frame TCR alpha sharing in monozygotic twins. Zero-insertion analyses could be partly confounded by invariant MAIT and iNKT cells. While abundant cord blood beta clonotypes carried fewer insertions, memory repertoires showed no such pattern.

This clonotype showed up many times. The antigen remains undetermined. Germline CDR1 and CDR2: DFQATT and SNEGSKA (reference sequence). The CDR3 has 14 residues. V shed 1 base, J shed 4 bases, and the junction held 3 bases outside the gene matches. Template switching (which added a universal primer site) was used, and cDNA carried unique molecular identifiers. MiXCR was run by TCRdb on the 5' RACE reads, yielding one entry per CDR3 protein. The sample carries some 260,000 distinct CDR3 sequences, more than 12% recorded once. The sequence was obtained from a woman aged 18-29 years in good health. This chain joins TRBV20-1 and TRBJ2-3; 9 nucleotides line up with TRBD2. Sequencing input: memory (CD45RO+) T cells sorted from blood. The CDR3 coding sequence is TGCAGTGCTAGAGCCGGCGGGAGGGCAGATACGCAGTATTTT. Encoded protein: CSARAGGRADTQYF.